This T cell receptor beta chain was documented in a study of blood T cell repertoires in COVID-19. Study background: Italy, Spain and the United States were the sources of the convalescent and acute COVID-19 samples. In each case, the material was cDNA or gDNA derived from T cells, B-cell-depleted T cells, or PBMCs.

Original handling: Counts of nucleated cells, estimated from reference gene primer amplification, were obtained. This table comes from immunoSEQ multiplex PCR, and its TCRdb copy is limited to in-frame clones, with some not included. V, J and clone size derive from that table, while D and trimming were established from the DNA sequence. The sample lists tens of thousands of clones, about nine tenths occurring once. Germline V gene sequence: CDR1 SGHRS, CDR2 YFSETQ. Trimming cost V 4 bases and J 6 bases; bases outside gene matches: 10. The CDR3 extends over 16 amino acids. What was sequenced was peripheral blood. J is TRBJ2-3 and V is TRBV5-1; 11 nucleotides match TRBD1. The sequence was obtained from a male donor with acute or convalescent COVID-19. The CDR3 loop is CASSPHSGTGGDTQYF. CDR3 DNA sequence: TGCGCCAGCAGCCCTCACTCCGGGACAGGGGGTGATACGCAGTATTTT.